Listed here are 16 T cell receptor beta chains from one sample, sequenced in a study of OX40 agonist ivuxolimab in advanced cancers. Libraries were built with the immunoSEQ multiplex PCR assay. TCRdb's version of the immuneACCESS table is confined to in-frame rearrangements and falls short of the full clone set. An unresolved V gene accounts for under half of the shortfall where checked; the remainder is of unknown origin. Across this sample there are about 17,000 clones, with around 77% seen only once. Together, the top ten hold roughly 26% of the sample. Sample: CD4+ or CD8+ T cells sorted from blood, taken in a trial of the OX40 agonist ivuxolimab. These TCRs come from an adult with an advanced solid tumor such as melanoma, head and neck, liver or kidney cancer.

The CDR3 here is CASSLDRSYEQYF. In nucleotides, the CDR3 is TGTGCCAGCAGTCTGGACAGGTCCTACGAGCAGTACTTC. The V gene is TRBV27, the J gene TRBJ2-7; 7 bases fit TRBD1. The V gene's germline CDR1 is MNHEY and CDR2 SMNVEV (reference sequence). This CDR3 has 13 amino acids. The J segment lost 1 base and the V segment lost 5 bases, leaving 2 bases of the junction unmatched.

This rearrangement joins TRBV4-1 to TRBJ2-5, with a tentative D call TRBD1 (5 bases). With the DNA end fitting TRBJ2-7 better, the J assignment may be wrong. From germline, CDR1 is MGHRA and CDR2 YSYEKL. The CDR3 runs 14 residues. CDR3 sequence: CASSQRTGLYEQYF. As DNA, the CDR3 is TGCGCCAGCAGCCAAAGAACAGGCCTCTACGAGCAGTACTTC.

This chain uses TRBV6-4 with TRBJ2-5, with 10 bases identical to TRBD2. The CDR3 consists of 16 residues. Germline V CDR1 and CDR2: MRHNA, SNTAGT. V shed 2 bases and J 2 bases; nucleotides not matched to a gene: 5. The CDR3 region is CASSDPGTSAQETQYF. CDR3 DNA sequence: TGTGCCAGCAGTGACCCCGGGACTAGCGCGCAAGAGACCCAGTACTTC.

J is TRBJ2-7 and V is TRBV6-5; weak D call: TRBD2 (6 bases). The germline V gene has CDR1 MNHEY and CDR2 SVGAGI. Trimming stripped 5 bases from V and 4 bases from J, with 18 bases between. This CDR3 has 15 residues. The CDR3 region is CASSPDLGGRYEQYF. In DNA form, the CDR3 reads TGTGCCAGCAGTCCGGACTTAGGTGGGAGGTACGAGCAGTACTTC.

The rearrangement uses TRBV7-3 and TRBJ2-1; D possibly corresponds to TRBD2 (6 bases). The length of the CDR3 is 14 residues. V lost 2 bases to trimming and J lost 6 bases, with 11 bases between them. Per germline, CDR1 SGHTA and CDR2 FQGTGA. DNA for the CDR3: TGTGCCAGCAGCTTAGGGGGGAGCGCCAATGAGCAGTTCTTC. Its translation: CASSLGGSANEQFF.

This clone counts as medium-sized. The chain recombines TRBV5-6 with TRBJ2-4, with D unclear. Germline values: CDR1 SGHDT, CDR2 YYEEEE. This CDR3 has 17 amino acids. V lost 3 bases and J 0 bases, leaving 16 bases between the germline ends. In nucleotides, the CDR3 is TGTGCCAGCAGCTCGGACGGTGGATCTCTAGCCAAAAACATTCAGTACTTC. Its protein is CASSSDGGSLAKNIQYF.

This chain connects TRBV7-9 to TRBJ2-7; D not resolved. The CDR3 length is 13 residues. V shed 3 bases and J shed 0 bases, with 6 bases lying between them. CDR1 and CDR2 from the germline V gene are SEHNR and FQNEAQ (reference sequence). CDR3 DNA: TGTGCCAGCAGCTTTACCCTCTCCTACGAGCAGTACTTC. The encoded protein is CASSFTLSYEQYF. The full variable domain, in which reference TRBV7-9 and TRBJ2-7 provide the parts outside the CDR3, is DTGVSQNPRHKITKRGQNVTFRCDPISEHNRLYWYRQTLGQGPEFLTYFQNEAQLEKSRLLSDRFSAERPKGSFSTLEIQRTEQGDSAMYLCASSFTLSYEQYFGPGTRLTVT.

V gene TRBV5-4 combines with J gene TRBJ2-1; 7 positions agree with TRBD1. The CDR3 totals 17 residues. Per germline, CDR1 SGHNT and CDR2 YYREEE (reference sequence). The V and J ends lost 1 base and 4 bases, in that order; junction bases with no gene match: 11. This CDR3 reads CASSLIKGTDTYNEQFF. CDR3 bases: TGTGCCAGCAGCTTGATCAAGGGGACAGATACATACAATGAGCAGTTCTTC.

The chain recombines TRBV4-2 with TRBJ2-7, with no clear D. With 0 bases removed from V and 2 bases from J, the gap between germline ends came to 14 bases. The germline V gene has CDR1 LGHNA and CDR2 YNFKEQ. This CDR3 comprises 16 residues. The CDR3 DNA follows: TGTGCCAGCAGCCAAGAGGCGGCCCAACTAACCTACGAGCAGTACTTC. It translates to CASSQEAAQLTYEQYF.

V gene TRBV7-2 combines with J gene TRBJ1-6; D is ambiguous. Trimming pared 5 bases from V and 14 bases from J, leaving 22 bases between. From germline, CDR1 is SGHTA and CDR2 FQGNSA. CDR3 length: 15 residues. CDR3 in amino acids: CASSLRAEGVATLHF. The DNA for the CDR3 is TGTGCCAGCAGCCTTAGGGCAGAGGGAGTTGCGACCCTCCACTTT.

This chain links TRBV9 with TRBJ2-6, with D tentatively TRBD1 (6 bases). V gave up 4 bases and J gave up 0 bases, with 14 bases separating them. Germline CDR1 and CDR2: SGDLS and YYNGEE. This CDR3 is 17 amino acids long. This chain's CDR3 is CASSPTGTRSGANVLTF. CDR3 sequence (DNA): TGTGCCAGCAGCCCTACCGGGACACGCTCTGGGGCCAACGTCCTGACTTTC.

This clone was recorded only once. This chain uses TRBV5-6 with TRBJ1-2, with 7 bases matching TRBD1. CDR3 length: 16 residues. Germline V gene sequence: CDR1 SGHDT, CDR2 YYEEEE. V was pared by 1 base and J by 4 bases, with 10 bases of the junction left unmatched. As DNA, the CDR3 is TGTGCCAGCAGCTTGATAGACAGGGAGTCGGGCTATGGCTACACCTTC. This encodes CASSLIDRESGYGYTF.

This clone was recorded many times. The gene calls are TRBV5-1 and TRBJ2-2; a weak D match, TRBD1 (6 bases). V lost 4 bases and J lost 2, with 9 bases in between. Per germline, CDR1 SGHRS and CDR2 YFSETQ. The CDR3 has 14 amino acids. CDR3 sequence reads: CASSQDSNTGELFF. As DNA, the CDR3 is TGCGCCAGCAGCCAGGACAGCAACACCGGGGAGCTGTTTTTT.

The chain uses TRBV7-9 and TRBJ2-1; 8 nucleotides align to TRBD1. This CDR3 contains 16 residues. The germline V gene encodes CDR1 SEHNR and CDR2 FQNEAQ (reference sequence). V lost 7 bases and J lost 3; bases outside the gene matches: 11. The CDR3 DNA reads TGTGCCAGCATCAAAACCACCGGACAGGGCTACAATGAGCAGTTCTTC. This sequence encodes CASIKTTGQGYNEQFF.

As regards this clone: In the same sample, other DNA sequences code for this CDR3. The rearrangement joins TRBV19 to TRBJ1-1; 8 bases fit TRBD1. Germline CDR1 LNHDA, CDR2 SQIVND (reference sequence). The J segment lost 1 base and the V segment lost 7 bases, leaving 5 bases of the junction unmatched. The CDR3 is 14 residues long. Here the CDR3 DNA reads TGTGCCAGTAATTCCGGGACAGGGAACACTGAAGCTTTCTTT. Translating gives CASNSGTGNTEAFF. Full variable domain (outside the CDR3, taken from reference TRBV19 and TRBJ1-1): DGGITQSPKYLFRKEGQNVTLSCEQNLNHDAMYWYRQDPGQGLRLIYYSQIVNDFQKGDIAEGYSVSREKKESFPLTVTSAQKNPTAFYLCASNSGTGNTEAFFGQGTRLTVV.

This sequence joins TRBV7-9 and TRBJ1-2; 12 bases align to TRBD1. The germline V gene encodes CDR1 SEHNR and CDR2 FQNEAQ (reference sequence). This CDR3 is built from 16 residues. J lost 8 bases, V lost 1 base, and 8 bases had no gene match. CDR3 amino acids: CASSLGGTGGADGYTF. DNA for the CDR3: TGTGCCAGCAGCTTAGGAGGGACAGGGGGCGCTGACGGCTACACCTTC. The full variable domain, rest sourced from reference TRBV7-9 and TRBJ1-2, is DTGVSQNPRHKITKRGQNVTFRCDPISEHNRLYWYRQTLGQGPEFLTYFQNEAQLEKSRLLSDRFSAERPKGSFSTLEIQRTEQGDSAMYLCASSLGGTGGADGYTFGSGTRLTVV.